One T cell receptor (beta chain) is described in this entry. These data come from a study of blood T cell repertoires in COVID-19. As for the study in general: Italy, Spain and the United States were the sources of the convalescent and acute COVID-19 samples. In each case, the material was cDNA or gDNA derived from T cells, B-cell-depleted T cells, or PBMCs.

Data came from immunoSEQ multiplex PCR; TCRdb stores just in-frame clones and leaves some out. The sample carries some 210,000 clones, about four fifths recorded once. This TCR was recovered from a woman aged 70-85 years with active or convalescent COVID-19. Sample: peripheral blood.

CDR3 loop: CASRRTTGANVLTF. CDR3 DNA: TGCGCCAGCAGGAGGACAACTGGGGCCAACGTCCTGACTTTC. The chain joins TRBV5-1 to TRBJ2-6, with TRBD1 as a possible D gene (5 bases). The germline gives CDR1 SGHRS, CDR2 YFSETQ. The length of the CDR3 is 14 residues. With 5 bases removed from V and 2 bases from J, the gap between germline ends came to 8 bases.